Reported below is one TCR beta chain. The antigen is not known. These data come from a study of cytomegalovirus exposure and HLA in healthy donors. Points from the study as a whole: Later genetic work tied a missense DCLRE1C variant to beta-chain V and J trimming. A previous analysis found most TCR beta V segments productive roughly 87% or roughly 30% of the time.

Germline values: CDR1 SNHLY, CDR2 FYNNEI. Trimming at V came to 5 bases and at J to 4 bases, leaving 4 bases not matched to a gene. This CDR3 contains 13 residues. The PCR made use of 60 Vbeta and 13 Jbeta primers. The repertoire was sequenced with immunoSEQ multiplex PCR; TCRdb's copy has only in-frame clones and lacks some. The sample includes around 95,000 clones, over 75% of them seen just once. The specimen sequenced was PBMCs. The V call is TRBV2, the J call TRBJ1-1; 7 positions agree with TRBD1. The sequence derives from a female donor in good health and CMV-seropositive. The CDR3 reads CASSLAGGTEAFF. CDR3 DNA sequence: TGTGCCAGCAGTTTGGCAGGGGGCACTGAAGCTTTCTTT. The complete variable domain, with remaining parts taken from reference TRBV2 and TRBJ1-1, reads EPEVTQTPSHQVTQMGQEVILRCVPISNHLYFYWYRQILGQKVEFLVSFYNNEISEKSEIFDDQFSVERPDGSNFTLKIRSTKLEDSAMYFCASSLAGGTEAFFGQGTRLTVV.